The text below deals with one T cell receptor (beta chain). The specificity of this receptor is unknown. One base away there is no much larger clone; base qualities are not given. Library preparation used the immunoSEQ multiplex PCR assay. For the multiplex PCR, a mixture combining 60 forward primers for TCR Vbeta segments and 13 reverse primers for TCR Jbeta segments was used. The CDR3 region of rearranged TCR beta genes was amplified from genomic DNA by a multiplex PCR assay. The Illumina HiSeq System was used to sequence the amplified TCR beta libraries as 87-base-pair reads. From the authors' description of their analysis: In a later analysis, around 80 million unique TCR beta chains were counted across the 650 to 750 repertoires, and roughly 9.9 million of these chains were shared by at least two donors. Raw reads were error-corrected and collapsed into unique sequences by a nearest-neighbor algorithm in which closely related sequences were merged to remove PCR and sequencing errors. V, D and J gene segments were assigned by aligning CDR3 sequences to IMGT reference sequences. For a sequence to be retained, a match of at least six nucleotides was required to both a V gene segment and a J gene segment. Rearrangements were classified as productive when the CDR3 lacked stop codons and remained in frame with V and J, and all other rearrangements were classified as non-productive. CDR3 was defined according to IMGT convention as the region running from the second conserved V-encoded cysteine to the conserved J-encoded phenylalanine. The earlier analysis of about 590 of the donors excluded sequences that lacked an unambiguous match to a single V gene segment. An earlier analysis of almost 600 of the donors classified V segments as functional when productive rearrangements were above 56.7% and as segregating when the standard deviation between donors was above 5%. A statistical classification framework was built to diagnose cytomegalovirus status from the catalog of TCR beta chain sequences. In a later analysis, TCR nucleotide sequences were compared against IMGT/GENE-DB human TR gene sequences so that V and J genes could be assigned. In a later analysis, CDR3 sequences and most-parsimonious VDJ recombination scenarios were assigned using the TCRdist pipeline. In a later analysis, every TCR beta chain was defined by the combination of its CDR3 amino acid sequence and its V-gene family, and reads without a unique V-gene family were dropped. In a later analysis, around 650 highly shared, low-generation-probability nucleotide sequences were removed to address suspected cross-contamination and a sequencing artifact. In a later analysis, a clonal expansion index was calculated for each public chain from normalized within-repertoire ranks of inferred template counts. A later analysis computed generation probabilities with a VDJ recombination model fitted to out-of-frame rearrangements, and checked the results against IGoR. In a later analysis, hypergeometric tests were used to score TCR-TCR, TCR-HLA and TCR-CMV co-occurrence, with a repertoire-size bias correction applied to TCR pairs. False discovery rates were estimated in a later analysis by permuting HLA or CMV assignments 20 times. In a later analysis, co-occurring TCRs were grouped using DBSCAN, and TCRdist sequence similarity was added for clustering within HLA-allele-positive subsets. Repertoires with fewer than 30,000 or more than 120,000 public chains were left out of co-occurrence clustering, as were five repertoires with anomalous nucleotide sharing. TCRdb limited this immuneACCESS table to in-frame rearrangements with V and J called. A share of clones is missing; checked studies link under half to unresolved V genes, and the rest is unexplained. V and J calls plus clone size are reproduced from that table; the DNA served to infer D and trimming. The sample contains roughly 120,000 clones, around a tenth of them found a single time. Roughly 3% of the sample rests with the top ten.

CDR1 MNHNS and CDR2 SASEGT were looked up in the germline V gene. Inclusive of the bounding cysteine and phenylalanine, the CDR3 is 14 residues long. Only the CDR3 part of the read is kept: 42 bases, read in frame from the first base. The V end loses 1 base and the J end loses 7 bases, and a stretch of 11 bases separates them. This sample is drawn from a study of cytomegalovirus exposure and HLA in healthy donors (dated by TCRdb to the late 2010s). Some background on the complete study: According to an earlier analysis of 587 of the donors, about 179 million T cells yielded some 120 million unique TCR beta sequences and 276 Gb of sequence data. An early release that covered some 640 HLA-typed donors contained around 300 gigabases of sequencing data and around 85 million unique TCR sequences. Of the roughly 400 genotyped donors, about 80% fell in the genetic ancestry cluster associated with self-reported Caucasian donors. The aim of the study was to test whether cataloging public T cell receptors could identify signatures of past pathogen exposure. The T cell repertoires of around 730 subjects were profiled by immunosequencing and related to cytomegalovirus serostatus. Besides the first cohort of more than 650 subjects, a separate validation cohort made up of 120 different subjects was used. The study combined high-throughput TCR immunosequencing, statistical association of individual TCRs with disease status, and machine learning to predict cytomegalovirus infection status. In a later analysis, previously published TCR beta repertoires from roughly 710 donors were re-analyzed and high-resolution HLA genotyping was added so that TCR occurrence patterns could be studied. Rather than using new phenotypic data, the later analysis identified candidate immune exposures from TCR beta sequences and from how often those sequences occurred across donors. An earlier analysis of nearly 600 of the donors applied high-throughput TCR beta sequencing to assess whether each TCR beta V gene segment acted as functional or pseudogenic. Alongside the repertoire data, information on donor age, sex, ethnicity and CMV serostatus was compiled. A later genetic analysis took genome-wide SNP genotypes for about three fifths of the 666 donors and used that subset as a discovery cohort. Every discovery cohort repertoire had been produced on one sequencing platform. HLA typing covered class I and class II loci at four-digit resolution. The number of typed donors differed by locus: about 620-630 for A, B, C, DRB1 and DQB1; approximately 530 for DQA1; 606 for DPA1; and around 450 for DPB1. Because of strong linkage in the cohort, roughly five DR-DQ haplotypes were treated as single units for association and clustering. Across some 400 genotyped donors of the cohort, an average of roughly 230,000 unique TCR beta nucleotide sequences per donor were sequenced, and about a sixth of those sequences were non-productive. The paper as a whole reports these results and caveats: In this cohort, only TCR beta chains were sequenced, and detectable features were limited by the absence of alpha or paired-chain data. A later genetic analysis reported fewer N-insertions in productive TCRs among donors in an Asian-associated ancestry cluster than the approximately 700-donor mean. Most TCR sequences were seen in very few donors, while some public TCRs were found in many individuals. The study listed 150 to 200 TCR beta chains as associated with cytomegalovirus. The only immune exposure information available for the cohort was CMV serostatus. In both the original and validation cohorts, the classifier was reported to diagnose cytomegalovirus status with high specificity and sensitivity. Compared with equally common non-associated chains, HLA-associated TCR beta chains in a later analysis were more clonally expanded and had lower generation probabilities. Because the 87-base-pair reads could not distinguish some IMGT-functional V segments, including TRBV6-2 and TRBV6-3, those segments were excluded. Linkage disequilibrium might explain the correlated functional status among segregating V segments, but an unknown experimental factor could not be ruled out. According to a later analysis, parvovirus B19, influenza, CMV and Epstein-Barr virus appeared linked to several top co-occurrence clusters. A further reported finding was that TCR beta sequences accurately predicted the HLA-A and HLA-B alleles for most subjects in the first cohort. In an earlier analysis of over 550 of the donors, most TCR beta V segments were observed in productive rearrangements about 87% or about 30% of the time, broadly matching IMGT annotations. A few of the identified cytomegalovirus-associated TCR beta chains were confirmed in vitro to be specific for cytomegalovirus antigens. A group of highly shared sequence variants was considered likely to be a technical artifact of the sequencing pipeline. The authors suggested that the approach could potentially be generalized to other disease states and immunological phenotypes. In a later analysis, 15,000 to 20,000 TCR beta sequences were associated with specific HLA alleles at a false discovery rate of 0.05. When HLA alleles, especially DR and DQ, strongly co-occurred, TCR associations were difficult to assign to individual alleles. Because HLA typing was missing for some donors at each locus, association tests included only the typed subset. In a later analysis, the rate of TCR association differed among HLA loci, with DRB1 alleles having the most associated TCRs and HLA-C alleles having the fewest. A later genetic analysis associated a missense DCLRE1C variant with V-gene and J-gene trimming of TCR beta chains, and an independent cohort replicated the association. Because counts were too low, some 16 rarely observed V segments, including chromosome 9 orphons, were excluded from the earlier analysis of a few hundred of the donors. Most CMV-associated TCR beta chains appeared to be HLA-restricted in a later analysis, and the HLA associations seemed to be driven largely by CMV exposure. Sequencing depth was assumed to be roughly uniform across donors in the presence/absence analyses, though that assumption may not hold.

The cohort comprised more than 550 healthy bone marrow donors. All cohort members were sampled while nominally healthy, although unrecorded immune exposures were likely present. The donor tested CMV seronegative and was one of the 352 seronegative cohort members. Each donor provided a peripheral blood sample, and peripheral blood mononuclear cells were used for TCR beta sequencing. Genomic DNA extraction from the blood cell samples was performed with the Qiagen DNeasy Blood Extraction Kit. The source of this sequence is a man aged 25-40 years in good health and CMV-seronegative. Here the chain combines TRBV6-1 and TRBJ2-1; confidence is insufficient to name the D gene. The specimen was PBMCs. The CDR3 corresponds to CASSEVHYPNEQFF. The bases are TGTGCCAGCAGTGAAGTGCACTACCCTAATGAGCAGTTCTTC.